The 19 T cell receptor beta chains in this list originate from one sample, sequenced in a study of T cell responses to AZD1222 COVID-19 vaccine. Data came from immunoSEQ multiplex PCR; TCRdb stores just in-frame clones and leaves some out. The table lists some 60,000 clones, 60% to 85% of them singletons. The sequences come from peripheral blood, collected 28 days after the second AZD1222 dose. The receptors originated from an adult who received the AZD1222 COVID-19 vaccine.

The gene calls are TRBV5-1 and TRBJ2-3, with D perhaps assigned TRBD1 or TRBD2 (5 bases each). This CDR3 is built from 15 residues. Trimming left V 0 bases short and J 0 bases short, with 8 bases between. Germline assignment: CDR1 SGHRS and CDR2 YFSETQ. CDR3 DNA: TGCGCCAGCAGCTTGGTGGGGGACAGCACAGATACGCAGTATTTT. It codes for CASSLVGDSTDTQYF.

The chain carries TRBV2 and TRBJ2-7; TRBD1 aligns across 9 bases. CDR1 SNHLY and CDR2 FYNNEI come from the germline V gene. The CDR3 totals 19 residues. After removal of 8 bases from V and 7 bases from J, the junction contained 27 bases not matched to a gene. CDR3 bases: TGTGCCAGCCTTCTCGGGACAGGGAGTTCACAGATCGTGGGTACGGAGCAGTACTTC. This gives the protein CASLLGTGSSQIVGTEQYF.

V and J are TRBV7-2 and TRBJ2-7, with TRBD2 identical over 7 bases. Germline assignment: CDR1 SGHTA and CDR2 FQGNSA. Trimming took 1 base from V and 0 from J; bases not matched to a gene: 9. The CDR3 runs 17 residues. The CDR3 region has the DNA TGTGCCAGCAGCTTAGTTTCAAGCGGGGACTACTCCTACGAGCAGTACTTC. This encodes CASSLVSSGDYSYEQYF.

J is TRBJ2-5 and V is TRBV6-5; no firm D call. V was trimmed by 5 bases and J by 2 bases, leaving 9 bases between them. Germline lookup yields CDR1 MNHEY and CDR2 SVGAGI. This CDR3 has 13 residues. The CDR3 DNA reads as TGTGCCAGCAGTCCTGGTTATCAAGAGACCCAGTACTTC. Its translation: CASSPGYQETQYF.

The chain links TRBV6-6 to TRBJ2-2, with D possibly TRBD2 on 6 matching bases. CDR3 length: 15 residues. Germline CDR1 reads MNHNY; CDR2 reads SVGAGI (reference sequence). V was clipped by 5 bases and J by 4 bases, with 14 bases between them. The CDR3 bases are TGTGCCAGCAGTGGCGAGGGCGGGGCCACCGGGGAGCTGTTTTTT. It translates to CASSGEGGATGELFF.

The chain combines TRBV11-2 with TRBJ1-2, with 8 positions matching TRBD1. Germline V gives CDR1 SGHAT, CDR2 FQNNGV. This CDR3 is 16 amino acids long. V lost 4 bases and J lost 0; bases outside the gene matches: 7. CDR3 coding DNA: TGTGCCAGCAGCTCTACGGACAGGGCAGCTAACTATGGCTACACCTTC. Translating it yields CASSSTDRAANYGYTF.

The chain recombines TRBV30 with TRBJ2-7, with a weak D call TRBD1 (8 bases). This CDR3 spans 14 amino acids. Trimming stripped 5 bases from V and 2 bases from J, with 16 bases between. Germline CDR1 and CDR2: GTSNPN and SVGIG (reference sequence). CDR3 region: CAWDRGGAAYEQYF. CDR3 DNA: TGTGCCTGGGACAGGGGAGGGGCAGCCTACGAGCAGTACTTC.

J is TRBJ1-2 and V is TRBV13, with unresolved D. The ends were cut back, 8 bases at V and 0 bases at J, with 7 bases in the middle. Germline V gene sequence: CDR1 PRHDT, CDR2 FYEKMQ (reference sequence). The CDR3 length is 12 residues. The CDR3 reads CASSQANYGYTF. The CDR3 region has the DNA TGTGCCAGCTCCCAGGCTAACTATGGCTACACCTTC.

The chain uses TRBV27 and TRBJ1-4; TRBD1 agrees at 7 bases. Germline CDR1 MNHEY, CDR2 SMNVEV (reference sequence). This CDR3 is built from 13 residues. Losses at the gene ends were 5 bases for V and 7 bases for J; bases not matched to a gene: 4. CDR3 coding DNA: TGTGCCAGCAGTCCGACAGGGTTTGAAAAACTGTTTTTT. Protein sequence: CASSPTGFEKLFF.

The chain links TRBV29-1 to TRBJ2-5; 7 nucleotides agree with TRBD2. The germline V gene has CDR1 SQVTM and CDR2 ANQGSEA. The V gene end was trimmed by 6 bases and the J gene end by 7 bases; junction bases not matched to a gene: 8. This CDR3 is built from 12 residues. The CDR3 DNA sequence: TGCAGCGTAGACGCTCCGGGGGGGACCCAGTACTTC. Its protein product is CSVDAPGGTQYF.

The chain uses TRBV19 and TRBJ2-1, with TRBD1 matching over 8 bases. Germline CDR1 reads LNHDA; CDR2 reads SQIVND (reference sequence). The CDR3 is made up of 14 amino acids. The V segment lost 4 bases and the J segment 4 bases; nucleotides outside the gene matches: 3. CDR3: CASSNRGAYNEQFF. As DNA, the CDR3 is TGTGCCAGTAGTAACAGGGGGGCATACAATGAGCAGTTCTTC.

This chain links TRBV19 with TRBJ1-2; no reliable D call. The CDR3 consists of 13 residues. CDR1 is LNHDA, CDR2 SQIVND, per germline (reference sequence). Trimming stripped 3 bases from V and 6 bases from J, with 11 bases between. The CDR3 coding sequence is TGTGCCAGTAGTATCGGTCAGGTCGATGGCTACACCTTC. Its protein is CASSIGQVDGYTF. The whole variable domain, filled in from reference TRBV19 and TRBJ1-2, reads DGGITQSPKYLFRKEGQNVTLSCEQNLNHDAMYWYRQDPGQGLRLIYYSQIVNDFQKGDIAEGYSVSREKKESFPLTVTSAQKNPTAFYLCASSIGQVDGYTFGSGTRLTVV.

The rearrangement links TRBV19 to TRBJ2-2, with 10 nucleotides matching TRBD1. The CDR3 length is 13 residues. V shed 8 bases and J 3 bases; nucleotides not matched to a gene: 0. Germline V gives CDR1 LNHDA, CDR2 SQIVND (reference sequence). The CDR3 sequence: CASGTGDTGELFF. CDR3 nucleotides: TGTGCCAGTGGGACAGGGGACACCGGGGAGCTGTTTTTT. Full variable domain (outside the CDR3, taken from reference TRBV19 and TRBJ2-2): DGGITQSPKYLFRKEGQNVTLSCEQNLNHDAMYWYRQDPGQGLRLIYYSQIVNDFQKGDIAEGYSVSREKKESFPLTVTSAQKNPTAFYLCASGTGDTGELFFGEGSRLTVL.

This clone was counted once. The chain employs TRBV7-2 and TRBJ1-4; TRBD1 might be the D (5 bases). The CDR3 spans 14 residues. V lost 5 bases and J lost 8, with 15 bases in between. From germline, CDR1 is SGHTA and CDR2 FQGNSA. The CDR3 region has the DNA TGTGCCAGCAGCCGTGGCCAGGGTGGGGAAAAACTGTTTTTT. It is translated as CASSRGQGGEKLFF.

Here the CDR3 DNA reads TGTGCCAGCAGCAAGGCAGGGCCTTCCTCTGGAAACACCATATATTTT. Translation: CASSKAGPSSGNTIYF. The chain carries TRBV21-1 and TRBJ1-3; the D segment call TRBD1 is taken from the table without a DNA check. TRBV21-1 is labeled a pseudogene. The CDR3 runs to 16 residues.

The V and J genes are TRBV5-1 and TRBJ1-2, with D hard to call. V lost 0 bases and J lost 0, with 9 bases in between. Germline V lookup: CDR1 SGHRS, CDR2 YFSETQ. CDR3 length: 15 amino acids. In DNA, the CDR3 is TGCGCCAGCAGCTTGGAAGGACCGACTAACTATGGCTACACCTTC. It is translated as CASSLEGPTNYGYTF.

The gene calls are TRBV5-4 and TRBJ2-7; possibly TRBD1 for D (5 bases). Trimming took off 0 bases at V and 0 bases at J, with 7 bases between the two ends. CDR1 is SGHNT, CDR2 YYREEE, per germline (reference sequence). This CDR3 contains 14 residues. CDR3 loop: CASSLAGLSYEQYF. CDR3 DNA: TGTGCCAGCAGCTTGGCAGGGCTCTCCTACGAGCAGTACTTC.

The chain is built from TRBV30 and TRBJ2-3; 9 nucleotides match TRBD1. This CDR3 is built from 15 residues. Trimming at V came to 2 bases and at J to 4 bases, leaving 7 bases not matched to a gene. Germline V gene sequence: CDR1 GTSNPN, CDR2 SVGIG (reference sequence). The CDR3 DNA reads as TGTGCCTGGAGTCTAGGACAGGGGCGGGCAGATACGCAGTATTTT. This sequence encodes CAWSLGQGRADTQYF.

The V gene is TRBV7-9, the J gene TRBJ1-4; D is unresolved. Germline loops: CDR1 SEHNR, CDR2 FQNEAQ (reference sequence). The CDR3 is 16 residues long. Trimming cost V 1 base and J 0 bases, with 9 bases left between them. CDR3 sequence (DNA): TGTGCCAGCAGCTTAGGTTGGGCAGCAACTAATGAAAAACTGTTTTTT. Protein sequence: CASSLGWAATNEKLFF.